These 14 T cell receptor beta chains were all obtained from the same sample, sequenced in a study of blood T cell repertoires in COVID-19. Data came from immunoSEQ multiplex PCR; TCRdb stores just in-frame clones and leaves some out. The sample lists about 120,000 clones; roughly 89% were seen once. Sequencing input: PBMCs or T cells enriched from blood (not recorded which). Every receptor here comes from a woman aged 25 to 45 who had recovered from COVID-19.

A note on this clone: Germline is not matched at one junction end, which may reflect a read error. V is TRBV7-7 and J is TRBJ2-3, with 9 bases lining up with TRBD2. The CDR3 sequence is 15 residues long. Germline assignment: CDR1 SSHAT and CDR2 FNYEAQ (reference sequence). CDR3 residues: CASSRAGGTTDTQYF. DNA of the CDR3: TGTGCTAGCAGCCGAGCGGGAGGAACCACAGATACGCAGTATTTT.

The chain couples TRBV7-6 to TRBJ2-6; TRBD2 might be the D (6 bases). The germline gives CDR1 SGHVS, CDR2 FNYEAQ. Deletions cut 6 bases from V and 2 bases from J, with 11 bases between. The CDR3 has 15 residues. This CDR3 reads CASSWGGAGANVLTF. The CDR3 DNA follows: TGTGCCAGCAGTTGGGGAGGAGCTGGGGCCAACGTCCTGACTTTC.

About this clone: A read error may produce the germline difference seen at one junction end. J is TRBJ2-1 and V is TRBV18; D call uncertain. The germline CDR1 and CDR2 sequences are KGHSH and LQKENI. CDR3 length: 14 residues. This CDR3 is CASSPLVTYDEQFF. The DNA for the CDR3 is TGTGCCAGCTCACCACTAGTAACCTACGATGAGCAGTTCTTC. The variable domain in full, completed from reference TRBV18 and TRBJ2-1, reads NAGVMQNPRHLVRRRGQEARLRCSPMKGHSHVYWYRQLPEEGLKFMVYLQKENIIDESGMPKERFSAEFPKEGPSILRIQQVVRGDSAAYFCASSPLVTYDEQFFGPGTRLTVL.

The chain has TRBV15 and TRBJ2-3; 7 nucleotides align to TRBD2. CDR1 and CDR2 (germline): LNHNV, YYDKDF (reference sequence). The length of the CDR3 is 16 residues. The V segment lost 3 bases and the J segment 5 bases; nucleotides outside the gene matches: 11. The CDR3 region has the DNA TGTGCCACCAGCAGGGACCTAGCGGCGGTGCGAGATACGCAGTATTTT. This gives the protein CATSRDLAAVRDTQYF.

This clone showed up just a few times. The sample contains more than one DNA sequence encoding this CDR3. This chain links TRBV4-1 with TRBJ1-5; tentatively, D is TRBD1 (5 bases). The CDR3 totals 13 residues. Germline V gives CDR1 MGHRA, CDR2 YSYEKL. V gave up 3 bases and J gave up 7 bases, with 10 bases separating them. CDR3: CASSHDQGQPQHF. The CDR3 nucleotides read TGCGCCAGCAGCCATGATCAGGGCCAGCCCCAGCATTTT.

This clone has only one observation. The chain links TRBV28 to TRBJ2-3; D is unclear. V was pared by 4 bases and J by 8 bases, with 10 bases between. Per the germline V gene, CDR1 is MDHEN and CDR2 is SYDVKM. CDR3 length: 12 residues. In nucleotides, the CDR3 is TGTGCCAGCAGTTCCCCCAGAGGTACGCAGTATTTT. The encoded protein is CASSSPRGTQYF.

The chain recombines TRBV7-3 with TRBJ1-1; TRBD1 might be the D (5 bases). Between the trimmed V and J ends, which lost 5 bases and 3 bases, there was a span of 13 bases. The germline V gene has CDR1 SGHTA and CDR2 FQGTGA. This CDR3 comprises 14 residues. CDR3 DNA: TGTGCCAGCAGCCAGGGTGGGGGGGACACTGAAGCTTTCTTT. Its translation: CASSQGGGDTEAFF.

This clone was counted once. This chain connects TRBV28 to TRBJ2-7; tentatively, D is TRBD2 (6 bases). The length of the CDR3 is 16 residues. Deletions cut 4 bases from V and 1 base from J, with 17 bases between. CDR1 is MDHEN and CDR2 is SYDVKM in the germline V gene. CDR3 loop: CASSSYYGGRSYEQYF. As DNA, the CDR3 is TGTGCCAGCAGTTCCTACTATGGGGGGAGGTCCTACGAGCAGTACTTC. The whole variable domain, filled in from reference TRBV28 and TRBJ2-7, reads DVKVTQSSRYLVKRTGEKVFLECVQDMDHENMFWYRQDPGLGLRLIYFSYDVKMKEKGDIPEGYSVSREKKERFSLILESASTNQTSMYLCASSSYYGGRSYEQYFGPGTRLTVT.

The CDR3 DNA follows: TGCGCCAGCAGATCCGGGAGCGGAGATACGCAGTATTTT. Translation gives CASRSGSGDTQYF. The chain uses TRBV5-1 and TRBJ2-3, with D possibly being TRBD2 (6 bases). The CDR3 runs 13 residues. Germline V gives CDR1 SGHRS, CDR2 YFSETQ. V was cut by 5 bases and J by 5 bases, with 12 bases left in between.

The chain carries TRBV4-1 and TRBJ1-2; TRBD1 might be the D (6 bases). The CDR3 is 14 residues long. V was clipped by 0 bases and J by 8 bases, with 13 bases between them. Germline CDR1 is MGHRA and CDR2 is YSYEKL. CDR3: CASSQEWDNKGYTF. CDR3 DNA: TGCGCCAGCAGCCAAGAATGGGACAATAAGGGCTACACCTTC.

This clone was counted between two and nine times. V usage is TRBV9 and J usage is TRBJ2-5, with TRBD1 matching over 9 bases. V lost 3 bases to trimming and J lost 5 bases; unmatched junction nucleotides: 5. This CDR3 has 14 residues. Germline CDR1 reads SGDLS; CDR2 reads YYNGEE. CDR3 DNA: TGTGCCAGCAGCGCGGACAGGGGCAGGGAGACCCAGTACTTC. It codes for CASSADRGRETQYF.

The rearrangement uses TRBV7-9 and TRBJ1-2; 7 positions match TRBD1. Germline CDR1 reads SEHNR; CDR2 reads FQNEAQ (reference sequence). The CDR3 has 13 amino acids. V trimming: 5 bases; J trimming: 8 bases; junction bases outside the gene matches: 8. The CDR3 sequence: CASSRDRVGGYTF. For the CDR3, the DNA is TGTGCCAGCAGCCGAGACAGGGTGGGCGGCTACACCTTC.

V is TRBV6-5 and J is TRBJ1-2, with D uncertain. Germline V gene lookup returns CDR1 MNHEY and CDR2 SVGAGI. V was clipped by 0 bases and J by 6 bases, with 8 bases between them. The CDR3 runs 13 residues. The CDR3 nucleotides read TGTGCCAGCAGTTACTCTCGGGGAGATGGCTACACCTTC. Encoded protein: CASSYSRGDGYTF.

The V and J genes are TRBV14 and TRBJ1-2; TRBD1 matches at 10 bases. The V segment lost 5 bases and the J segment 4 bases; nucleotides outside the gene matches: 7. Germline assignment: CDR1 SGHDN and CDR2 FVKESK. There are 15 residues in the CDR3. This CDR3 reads CASSFRDRGGYGYTF. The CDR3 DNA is TGTGCCAGCAGCTTCCGGGACAGGGGAGGCTATGGCTACACCTTC.